The clone carrying this T cell receptor (beta chain) appeared a few times. Its antigen remains unknown. The iRepertoire nested amplicon-rescue multiplex PCR amplified TCR alpha and beta CDR3s from RNA. For one-step reverse transcription and amplification, 100-400 ng of tissue mRNA or PBMC total RNA was used. TCRdb ran MiXCR on the multiplex PCR reads and lists one entry per CDR3 protein. Altogether around 190,000 distinct CDR3 sequences are present, about 32% being singletons, with the ten largest covering around 20%. The ends were cut back, 2 bases at V and 2 bases at J, with 15 bases in the middle. The CDR3 consists of 16 residues. The sample belongs to a study of glioma-infiltrating T cells. Study-level results: Gliomas, especially low-grade, showed above-expected tissue-blood divergence; non-neoplastic patients showed below. Tissue and blood shared very few CDR3 sequences.

This clonotype was sampled from a human donor with low-grade glioma or glioblastoma, undergoing nonglioma brain surgery, or in good health (not recorded which). V and J are TRBV12-3 or TRBV12-4 and TRBJ1-2; D is perhaps TRBD1 (5 bases). Sequenced input: glioma tissue, nonneoplastic brain tissue, or PBMCs (not recorded which). CDR3 nucleotides: TGTGCCAGCAGTTTAATCGTTGGGGCGAGGAACTATGGCTACACCTTC. As protein: CASSLIVGARNYGYTF.